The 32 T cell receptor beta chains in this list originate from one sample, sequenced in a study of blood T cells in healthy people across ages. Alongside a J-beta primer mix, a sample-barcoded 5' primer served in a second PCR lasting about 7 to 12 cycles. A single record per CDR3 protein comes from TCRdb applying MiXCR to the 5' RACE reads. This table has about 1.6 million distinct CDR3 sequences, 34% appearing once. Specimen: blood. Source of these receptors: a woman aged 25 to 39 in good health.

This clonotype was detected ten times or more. The CDR3 is CSVVKGSYEQYF. The CDR3 coding sequence is TGCAGCGTTGTAAAAGGGTCCTACGAGCAGTACTTC. The V call is TRBV29-1, the J call TRBJ2-7; D is unresolved. This CDR3 has 12 residues. The V end was cut by 4 bases, the J end by 1 base, with 8 bases between. Germline CDR1 SQVTM, CDR2 ANQGSEA.

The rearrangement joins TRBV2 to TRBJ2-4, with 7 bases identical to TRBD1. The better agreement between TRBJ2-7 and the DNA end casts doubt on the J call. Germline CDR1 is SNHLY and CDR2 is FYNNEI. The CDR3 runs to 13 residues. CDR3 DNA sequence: TGTGCCAGCAGTGGAGGGGCAGGGGGCGAGCAGTACTTC. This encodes CASSGGAGGEQYF.

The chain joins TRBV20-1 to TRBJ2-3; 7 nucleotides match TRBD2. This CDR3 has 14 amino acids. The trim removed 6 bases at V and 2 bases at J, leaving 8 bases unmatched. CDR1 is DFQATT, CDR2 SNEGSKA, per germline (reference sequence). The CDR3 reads CSATGAGVTDTQYF. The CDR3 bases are TGCAGTGCCACCGGGGCGGGAGTCACAGATACGCAGTATTTT.

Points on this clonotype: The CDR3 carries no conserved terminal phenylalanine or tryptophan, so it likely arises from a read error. The CDR3 here is CASSGIDGYTV. For the CDR3, the DNA is TGCGCCAGCAGCGGAATCGATGGCTACACCGTC. This chain connects TRBV5-1 to TRBJ1-2; D gene ambiguous. The CDR3 is 11 amino acids. Germline values: CDR1 SGHRS, CDR2 YFSETQ. V dropped 4 bases and J dropped 6 bases, with 7 bases sitting between them.

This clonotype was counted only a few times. CDR3 region: CASSEGGFPNYGYTF. For the CDR3, the DNA is TGTGCCAGCAGTGAGGGGGGGTTCCCTAACTATGGCTACACCTTC. The chain carries TRBV2 and TRBJ1-2; possibly TRBD1 for D (5 bases). CDR3 length: 15 residues. Germline values: CDR1 SNHLY, CDR2 FYNNEI. V lost 3 bases and J 0 bases, leaving 11 bases between the germline ends.

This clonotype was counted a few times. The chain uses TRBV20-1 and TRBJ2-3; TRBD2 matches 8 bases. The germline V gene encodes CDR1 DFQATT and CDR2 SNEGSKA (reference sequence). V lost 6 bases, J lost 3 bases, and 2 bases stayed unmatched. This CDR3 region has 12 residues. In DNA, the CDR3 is TGCAGTGCGACTAGCGCGACAGATACGCAGTATTTT. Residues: CSATSATDTQYF.

The CDR3 bases are TGCAGTGCTCCCATTCGGGCCGGTGCCGGGGAGCTGTTTTTT. It is translated as CSAPIRAGAGELFF. The rearrangement uses TRBV20-1 and TRBJ2-2; D remains unclear. This CDR3 contains 14 residues. Trimming removed 5 bases at V and 6 bases at J, with 16 bases between. Germline loops: CDR1 DFQATT, CDR2 SNEGSKA (reference sequence).

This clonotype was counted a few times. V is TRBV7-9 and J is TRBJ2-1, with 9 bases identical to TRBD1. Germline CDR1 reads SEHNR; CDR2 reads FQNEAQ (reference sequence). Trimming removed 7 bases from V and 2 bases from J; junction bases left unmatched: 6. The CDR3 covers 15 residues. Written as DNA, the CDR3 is TGTGCCAGCACCTCGACAGGGGGTCCCTACAATGAGCAGTTCTTC. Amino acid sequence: CASTSTGGPYNEQFF.

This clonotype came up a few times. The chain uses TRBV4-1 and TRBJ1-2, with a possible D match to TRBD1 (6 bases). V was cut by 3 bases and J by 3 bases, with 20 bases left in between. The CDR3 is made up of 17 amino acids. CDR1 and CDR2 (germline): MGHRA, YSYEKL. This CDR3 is CASSHPGSRDKDYGYTF. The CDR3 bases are TGCGCCAGCAGCCACCCGGGGAGCAGGGACAAGGACTATGGCTACACCTTC.

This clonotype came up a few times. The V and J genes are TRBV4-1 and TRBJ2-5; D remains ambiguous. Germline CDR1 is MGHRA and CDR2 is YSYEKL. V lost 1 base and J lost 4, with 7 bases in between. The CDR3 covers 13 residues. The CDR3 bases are TGCGCCAGCAGCCAAGTCTTACCAGAGACCCAGTACTTC. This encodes CASSQVLPETQYF.

Written as DNA, the CDR3 is TGCGCCAGCAGGGACTCCCAAATCGCGCAGTATTTT. It encodes CASRDSQIAQYF. The rearrangement joins TRBV5-1 to TRBJ2-3; D perhaps matches TRBD2 (5 bases). V lost 5 bases, J lost 10 bases, and 14 bases lay in between. Germline CDR1 and CDR2: SGHRS and YFSETQ. The CDR3 is 12 amino acids. The full variable domain, in which reference TRBV5-1 and TRBJ2-3 provide the parts outside the CDR3, is KAGVTQTPRYLIKTRGQQVTLSCSPISGHRSVSWYQQTPGQGLQFLFEYFSETQRNKGNFPGRFSGRQFSNSRSEMNVSTLELGDSALYLCASRDSQIAQYFGPGTRLTVL.

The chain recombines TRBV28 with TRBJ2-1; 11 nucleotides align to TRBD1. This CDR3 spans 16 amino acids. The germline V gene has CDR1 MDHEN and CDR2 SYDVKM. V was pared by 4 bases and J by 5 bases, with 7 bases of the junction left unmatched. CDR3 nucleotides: TGTGCCAGCAGTTGGTCCATGGGACAGGGGGACAATGAGCAGTTCTTC. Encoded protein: CASSWSMGQGDNEQFF.

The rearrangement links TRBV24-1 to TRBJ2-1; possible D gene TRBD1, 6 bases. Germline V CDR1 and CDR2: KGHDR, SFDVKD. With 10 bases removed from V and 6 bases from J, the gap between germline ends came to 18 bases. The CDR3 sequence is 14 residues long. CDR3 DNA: TGTGCCACTATCCCGGGACAAGGGCGCAATGAGCAGTTCTTC. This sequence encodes CATIPGQGRNEQFF.

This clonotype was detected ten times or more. In DNA, the CDR3 is TGTGCCAGCAGCTTAGCGGGGGCACCCACAGATACGCAGTATTTT. Its protein is CASSLAGAPTDTQYF. The chain has TRBV7-3 and TRBJ2-3, with a possible D match to TRBD2 (7 bases). This CDR3 region has 15 residues. CDR1 is SGHTA and CDR2 is FQGTGA in the germline V gene. Trimming stripped 2 bases from V and 2 bases from J, with 11 bases between.

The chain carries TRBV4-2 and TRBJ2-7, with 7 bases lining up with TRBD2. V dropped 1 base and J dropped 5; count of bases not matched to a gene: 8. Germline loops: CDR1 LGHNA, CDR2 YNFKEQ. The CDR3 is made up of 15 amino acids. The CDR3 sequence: CASSQVTPTSHEQYF. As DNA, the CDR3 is TGTGCCAGCAGCCAAGTGACTCCGACTAGCCACGAGCAGTACTTC.

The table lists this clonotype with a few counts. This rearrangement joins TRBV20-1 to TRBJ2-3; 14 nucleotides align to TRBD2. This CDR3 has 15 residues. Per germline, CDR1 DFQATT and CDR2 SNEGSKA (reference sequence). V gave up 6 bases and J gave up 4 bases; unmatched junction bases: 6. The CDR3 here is CSALLTSGRADTQYF. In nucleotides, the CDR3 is TGCAGTGCCCTACTGACTAGCGGGAGGGCAGATACGCAGTATTTT.

The CDR3 loop reads CASSLVFPGDGYTF. The CDR3 region has the DNA TGCGCCAGCAGCTTGGTTTTTCCGGGAGATGGCTACACCTTC. The rearrangement uses TRBV5-1 and TRBJ1-2; D is undetermined. V dropped 0 bases and J dropped 6 bases, with 12 bases sitting between them. The CDR3 totals 14 residues. The germline CDR1 and CDR2 sequences are SGHRS and YFSETQ.

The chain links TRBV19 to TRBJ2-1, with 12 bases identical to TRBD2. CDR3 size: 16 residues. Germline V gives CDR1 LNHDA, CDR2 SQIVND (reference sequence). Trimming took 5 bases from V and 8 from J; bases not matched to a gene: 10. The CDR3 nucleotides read TGTGCCAGTAGTCCTGACGGACTAGCGGGGAGGTATGAGCAGTTCTTC. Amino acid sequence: CASSPDGLAGRYEQFF.

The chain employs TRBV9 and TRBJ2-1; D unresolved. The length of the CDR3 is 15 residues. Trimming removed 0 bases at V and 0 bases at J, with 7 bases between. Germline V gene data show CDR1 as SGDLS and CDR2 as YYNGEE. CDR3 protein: CASSVATGSYNEQFF. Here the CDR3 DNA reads TGTGCCAGCAGCGTAGCTACGGGCTCCTACAATGAGCAGTTCTTC.

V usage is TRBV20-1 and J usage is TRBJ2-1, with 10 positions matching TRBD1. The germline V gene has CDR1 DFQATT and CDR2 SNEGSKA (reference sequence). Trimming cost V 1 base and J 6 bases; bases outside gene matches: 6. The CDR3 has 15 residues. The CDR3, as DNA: TGCAGTGCTAGAGGGGGGACAGGGGCAGGCAATGAGCAGTTCTTC. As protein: CSARGGTGAGNEQFF.

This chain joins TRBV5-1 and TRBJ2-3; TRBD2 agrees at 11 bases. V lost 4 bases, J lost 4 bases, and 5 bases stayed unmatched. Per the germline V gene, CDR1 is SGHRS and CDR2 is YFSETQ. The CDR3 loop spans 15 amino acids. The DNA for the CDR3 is TGCGCCAGCAGCAACCGACTAGCGGGATCAGATACGCAGTATTTT. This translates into CASSNRLAGSDTQYF.

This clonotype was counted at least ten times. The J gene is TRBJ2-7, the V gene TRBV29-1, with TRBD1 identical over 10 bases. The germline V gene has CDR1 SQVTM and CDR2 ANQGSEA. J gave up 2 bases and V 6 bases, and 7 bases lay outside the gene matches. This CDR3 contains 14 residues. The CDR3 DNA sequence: TGCAGCGTGACCCTCGGGACAGGGGCCTACGAGCAGTACTTC. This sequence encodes CSVTLGTGAYEQYF.

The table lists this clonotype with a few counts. The DNA of the CDR3 is TGTGCCAGCAGCCGAGGAGCAGGGGTATACAATGAGCAGTTCTTC. Its translation is CASSRGAGVYNEQFF. The chain employs TRBV27 and TRBJ2-1; TRBD1 might be the D (6 bases). Germline CDR1 is MNHEY and CDR2 is SMNVEV (reference sequence). The CDR3 has 15 amino acids. V shed 6 bases and J shed 4 bases, with 16 bases lying between them.

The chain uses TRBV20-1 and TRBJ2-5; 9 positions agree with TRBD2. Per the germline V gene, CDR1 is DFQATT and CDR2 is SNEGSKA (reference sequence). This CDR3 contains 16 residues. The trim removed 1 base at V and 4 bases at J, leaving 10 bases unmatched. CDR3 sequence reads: CSARVTSGANSETQYF. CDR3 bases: TGCAGTGCTAGAGTGACTAGCGGAGCCAATTCAGAGACCCAGTACTTC.

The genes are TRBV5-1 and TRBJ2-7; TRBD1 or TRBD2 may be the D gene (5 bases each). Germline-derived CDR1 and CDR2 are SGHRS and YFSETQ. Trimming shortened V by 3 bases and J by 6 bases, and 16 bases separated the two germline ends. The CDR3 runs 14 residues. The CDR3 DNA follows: TGCGCCAGCAGCTGGGACGCACCCCTTCCCGAGCAGTACTTC. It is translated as CASSWDAPLPEQYF.

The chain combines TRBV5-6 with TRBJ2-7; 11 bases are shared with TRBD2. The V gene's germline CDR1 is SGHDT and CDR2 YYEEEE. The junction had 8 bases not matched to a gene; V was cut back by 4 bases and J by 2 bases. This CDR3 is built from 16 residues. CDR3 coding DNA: TGTGCCAGCAGCGGCGATAGGACTAGCGGGCCCTACGAGCAGTACTTC. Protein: CASSGDRTSGPYEQYF.

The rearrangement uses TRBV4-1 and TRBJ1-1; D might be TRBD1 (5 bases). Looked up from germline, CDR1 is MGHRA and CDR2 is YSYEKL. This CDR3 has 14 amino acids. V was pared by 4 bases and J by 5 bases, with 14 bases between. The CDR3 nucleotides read TGCGCCAGCAGCCCCTACGAGGGGCAGACTGAAGCTTTCTTT. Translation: CASSPYEGQTEAFF.

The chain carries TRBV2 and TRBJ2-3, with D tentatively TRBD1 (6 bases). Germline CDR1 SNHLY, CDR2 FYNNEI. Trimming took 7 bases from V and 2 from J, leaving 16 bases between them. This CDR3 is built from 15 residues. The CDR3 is CASKQGEKITDTQYF. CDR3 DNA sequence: TGTGCCAGCAAACAGGGCGAGAAAATCACAGATACGCAGTATTTT.

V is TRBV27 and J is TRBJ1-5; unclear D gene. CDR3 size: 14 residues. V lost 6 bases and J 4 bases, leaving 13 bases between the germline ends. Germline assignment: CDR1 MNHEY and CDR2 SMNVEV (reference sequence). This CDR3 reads CASSPGRMNQPQHF. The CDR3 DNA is TGTGCCAGCAGCCCCGGACGGATGAATCAGCCCCAGCATTTT.

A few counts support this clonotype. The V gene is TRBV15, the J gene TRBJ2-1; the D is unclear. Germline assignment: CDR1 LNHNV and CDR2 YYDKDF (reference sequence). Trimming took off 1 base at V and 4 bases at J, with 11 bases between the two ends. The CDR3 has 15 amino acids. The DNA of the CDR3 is TGTGCCACCAGCAGAGGGTCGGGCCCGTACAATGAGCAGTTCTTC. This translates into CATSRGSGPYNEQFF.

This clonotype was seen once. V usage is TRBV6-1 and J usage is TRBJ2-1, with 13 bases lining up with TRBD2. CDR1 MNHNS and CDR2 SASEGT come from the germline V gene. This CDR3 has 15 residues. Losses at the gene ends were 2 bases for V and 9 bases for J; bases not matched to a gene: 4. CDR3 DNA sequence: TGTGCCAGCAGTGAAACTAGCGGGGGGGCCGTTGAGCAGTTCTTC. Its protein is CASSETSGGAVEQFF.

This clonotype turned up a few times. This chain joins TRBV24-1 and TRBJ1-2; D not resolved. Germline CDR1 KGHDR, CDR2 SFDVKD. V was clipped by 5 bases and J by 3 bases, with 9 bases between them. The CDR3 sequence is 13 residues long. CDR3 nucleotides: TGTGCCACCAGTGCGGGGAGCCACTATGGCTACACCTTC. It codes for CATSAGSHYGYTF.